These 10 T cell receptor beta chains were sequenced from one sample in a study of blood T cell repertoires in COVID-19. Generated by immunoSEQ multiplex PCR, the TCRdb table keeps only in-frame clones and is missing some. The repertoire holds more than 65,000 clones, more than 60% seen once, with around 21% in the top ten. The sequenced sample consisted of peripheral blood. All receptors come from a woman older than 75 with active or convalescent COVID-19.

CDR3 sequence reads: CASSSPVSGANVLTF. The CDR3 DNA reads TGTGCCAGCAGCTCCCCGGTGTCTGGGGCCAACGTCCTGACTTTC. The genes are TRBV7-2 and TRBJ2-6, with D uncertain. CDR1 SGHTA and CDR2 FQGNSA come from the germline V gene. The V end was cut by 4 bases, the J end by 1 base, with 8 bases between. The CDR3 length is 15 residues. The complete variable domain, with remaining parts taken from reference TRBV7-2 and TRBJ2-6, reads GAGVSQSPSNKVTEKGKDVELRCDPISGHTALYWYRQSLGQGLEFLIYFQGNSAPDKSGLPSDRFSAERTGGSVSTLTIQRTQQEDSAVYLCASSSPVSGANVLTFGAGSRLTVL.

This clone has only one observation. V is TRBV11-2 and J is TRBJ1-2; D call uncertain. Per germline, CDR1 SGHAT and CDR2 FQNNGV. CDR3 length equals 15 residues. Trimming stripped 0 bases from V and 5 bases from J, with 13 bases between. The CDR3 protein is CASSLDRLGGYGYTF. The CDR3 DNA reads TGTGCCAGCAGCTTAGATCGCTTGGGAGGATATGGCTACACCTTC. Based on the CDR3 plus reference TRBV11-2 and TRBJ1-2, the full variable domain is EAGVAQSPRYKIIEKRQSVAFWCNPISGHATLYWYQQILGQGPKLLIQFQNNGVVDDSQLPKDRFSAERLKGVDSTLKIQPAKLEDSAVYLCASSLDRLGGYGYTFGSGTRLTVV.

The rearrangement uses TRBV11-2 and TRBJ1-3, with D hard to call. The CDR3 contains 14 residues. V lost 5 bases to trimming and J lost 4 bases, with 12 bases between them. Germline V gene data show CDR1 as SGHAT and CDR2 as FQNNGV. The CDR3 spells CASSIGSIGNTIYF. CDR3 bases: TGTGCCAGCAGCATAGGGAGTATCGGAAACACCATATATTTT.

The chain links TRBV10-1 to TRBJ2-2; 8 nucleotides agree with TRBD2. The junction had 5 bases not matched to a gene; V was cut back by 2 bases and J by 6 bases. CDR1 and CDR2 (germline): WNHNN, SYGVQD (reference sequence). The CDR3 contains 15 residues. The CDR3 DNA reads TGCGCCAGCAGTGAGCTAGCGGGCGGCCCCGGGGAGCTGTTTTTT. Translating it yields CASSELAGGPGELFF.

V and J are TRBV6-5 and TRBJ2-1; TRBD2 matches 9 bases. Unmatched junction bases numbered 8, after V lost 6 bases and J lost 5 bases. CDR1 is MNHEY, CDR2 SVGAGI, per germline. CDR3 size: 15 residues. CDR3: CASSLPGLAHNEQFF. DNA of the CDR3: TGTGCCAGCAGCCTGCCGGGACTAGCTCACAATGAGCAGTTCTTC.

This rearrangement joins TRBV29-1 to TRBJ1-1; TRBD1 matches 7 bases. The CDR3 is 13 residues long. V lost 2 bases to trimming and J lost 0 bases; unmatched junction nucleotides: 0. Germline values: CDR1 SQVTM, CDR2 ANQGSEA. CDR3 residues: CSVETGVNTEAFF. The CDR3 coding sequence is TGCAGCGTTGAAACAGGGGTGAACACTGAAGCTTTCTTT.

V gene TRBV5-5 combines with J gene TRBJ2-5; 10 bases line up with TRBD2. V was clipped by 2 bases and J by 5 bases; unmatched bases: 9. The CDR3 totals 16 residues. CDR1 is SGHKS, CDR2 YYEKEE, per germline (reference sequence). CDR3 bases: TGTGCCAGCAGCTTTGGCGCTAGCGGGGGTCCGGAGACCCAGTACTTC. This encodes CASSFGASGGPETQYF.

V gene TRBV11-2 combines with J gene TRBJ2-1; 9 positions match TRBD2. The trim removed 0 bases at V and 3 bases at J, leaving 3 bases unmatched. This CDR3 is built from 16 residues. In germline, CDR1 is SGHAT, CDR2 FQNNGV. The CDR3 region is CASSLDSGGHYNEQFF. Written as DNA, the CDR3 is TGTGCCAGCAGCTTAGACAGCGGGGGGCACTACAATGAGCAGTTCTTC.

The chain uses TRBV5-8 and TRBJ2-3; D unresolved. In germline, CDR1 is SGHTS, CDR2 YDEGEE. Trimming cost V 1 base and J 4 bases, with 7 bases left between them. The CDR3 spans 13 residues. CDR3 region: CASSLSSADTQYF. CDR3 bases: TGTGCCAGCAGCTTGAGTTCGGCAGATACGCAGTATTTT.

The rearrangement joins TRBV7-6 to TRBJ2-2, with a weak D call TRBD2 (6 bases). Trimming pared 1 base from V and 4 bases from J, leaving 13 bases between. Germline V gene sequence: CDR1 SGHVS, CDR2 FNYEAQ. The CDR3 extends over 16 amino acids. The CDR3 DNA follows: TGTGCCAGCAGCTTAGGGGGGGAATATCGCACCGGGGAGCTGTTTTTT. Translation gives CASSLGGEYRTGELFF.